The 14 T cell receptor beta chains below come from one sample, sequenced in a study of CD4 T cells in relation to SARS-CoV-2 and coronaviruses. Before the COVID-19 pandemic, during about 2011-2019, CD4+ T cells were taken from unexposed donors. Isolation of CD4+ T cells took place after about 10 days in culture. No antigens are known for them. Data came from immunoSEQ multiplex PCR; TCRdb stores just in-frame clones and leaves some out. The sample carries roughly 12,000 clones, 60% to 80% recorded once. Sequenced sample: CD4+ T cells from PBMCs, cultured in vitro. The receptors shown here come from a human donor in good health.

This chain joins TRBV10-2 and TRBJ2-7; possible D gene TRBD1, 7 bases. The CDR3 totals 15 residues. Trimming removed 8 bases from V and 0 bases from J, with 17 bases in between. Germline CDR1 is WSHSY and CDR2 is SAAADI. The CDR3 sequence is CASGGGRDFSYEQYF. As DNA, the CDR3 is TGCGCCAGCGGAGGGGGCAGGGATTTCTCCTACGAGCAGTACTTC.

The chain uses TRBV10-3 and TRBJ1-6; D is unresolved. CDR1 and CDR2 (germline): ENHRY, SYGVKD. V dropped 8 bases and J dropped 6 bases, with 17 bases sitting between them. The CDR3 runs to 15 residues. The CDR3 sequence: CAIRDRPDANSPLHF. The CDR3 DNA sequence: TGTGCCATCCGAGACCGACCAGACGCTAATTCACCCCTCCACTTT.

This chain links TRBV4-1 with TRBJ2-5; TRBD1 is a possible D gene (6 bases). This CDR3 is built from 14 residues. Germline loops: CDR1 MGHRA, CDR2 YSYEKL. The V gene lost 3 bases and the J gene lost 4 bases, with 12 bases spanning the gap. The CDR3, as DNA: TGCGCCAGCAGCCACCAGGGGTTCCTAGAGACCCAGTACTTC. Protein: CASSHQGFLETQYF.

In DNA form, the CDR3 reads TGTGCCAGCAGACAGGAGAACACCGGGGAGCTGTTTTTT. It codes for CASRQENTGELFF. The rearrangement uses TRBV12-3 or TRBV12-4 and TRBJ2-2, with D possibly matching TRBD1 (5 bases). V dropped 6 bases and J dropped 1 base, with 6 bases sitting between them. The CDR3 length is 13 residues.

This clone came up once. The chain joins TRBV6-1 to TRBJ1-3; a possible D gene is TRBD1 (5 bases). This CDR3 is 14 amino acids long. The V end lost 1 base, the J end lost 3 bases, and 7 bases lay between the germline ends. CDR1 and CDR2 (germline): MNHNS, SASEGT. CDR3 in DNA: TGTGCCAGCAGTGAAGTGGGGGTTGGAAACACCATATATTTT. It yields the protein CASSEVGVGNTIYF.

V and J are TRBV5-1 and TRBJ2-3; the match to TRBD2 covers 9 bases. CDR1 SGHRS and CDR2 YFSETQ come from the germline V gene. The CDR3 spans 17 residues. V lost 0 bases to trimming and J lost 0 bases; unmatched junction nucleotides: 5. CDR3 coding DNA: TGCGCCAGCAGCTTGGGGTCTAGCGGGGAGAGCACAGATACGCAGTATTTT. This gives the protein CASSLGSSGESTDTQYF.

The CDR3, as DNA: TGTGCCAGTAGTATACTAGCGGGGCGGGTCACCGGGGAGCTGTTTTTT. It translates to CASSILAGRVTGELFF. This chain links TRBV19 with TRBJ2-2, with TRBD2 matching over 9 bases. CDR3 size: 16 residues. With 2 bases clipped from V and 4 bases from J, the junction kept 5 bases outside the gene matches. CDR1 and CDR2 (germline): LNHDA, SQIVND (reference sequence).

This clone was recorded once. The chain joins TRBV6-1 to TRBJ1-5; 7 bases are a match to TRBD1. Unmatched junction bases numbered 7, after V lost 2 bases and J lost 6 bases. The CDR3 covers 15 residues. The germline CDR1 and CDR2 sequences are MNHNS and SASEGT. CDR3 nucleotide sequence: TGTGCCAGCAGTGAATTTCAAGGGGGCTTTCAGCCCCAGCATTTT. Translation: CASSEFQGGFQPQHF.

The chain couples TRBV14 to TRBJ1-1; D is undetermined. V lost 4 bases, J lost 5 bases, and 11 bases lay in between. Germline V gene sequence: CDR1 SGHDN, CDR2 FVKESK. This CDR3 has 13 residues. The CDR3 here is CASSLQGSTEAFF. In DNA, the CDR3 is TGTGCCAGCAGCCTACAAGGATCGACTGAAGCTTTCTTT.

The rearrangement uses TRBV4-3 and TRBJ2-5, with a possible D match to TRBD2 (6 bases). This CDR3 spans 17 amino acids. The germline CDR1 and CDR2 sequences are LGHNA and YSLEER. V lost 2 bases and J lost 5, with 21 bases in between. CDR3 sequence reads: CASSQRLVSYLGETQYF. The CDR3 coding sequence is TGCGCCAGCAGCCAACGACTAGTCTCATACCTCGGGGAGACCCAGTACTTC.

The chain uses TRBV7-9 and TRBJ2-7; TRBD1 matches 7 bases. Germline CDR1 and CDR2: SEHNR and FQNEAQ (reference sequence). With 4 bases clipped from V and 2 bases from J, the junction kept 20 bases outside the gene matches. The CDR3 loop spans 19 amino acids. The CDR3 nucleotides read TGTGCCAGCAGCTCCGTAGGCGGAAGACAGGGTGACGGTGCCTACGAGCAGTACTTC. Its translation: CASSSVGGRQGDGAYEQYF.

The chain combines TRBV5-1 with TRBJ2-1; 8 nucleotides align to TRBD2. The CDR3 spans 16 residues. J was trimmed by 8 bases and V by 0 bases; bases with no gene match: 10. In germline, CDR1 is SGHRS, CDR2 YFSETQ. The CDR3: CASSLVGGGQGHEQFF. In DNA, the CDR3 is TGCGCCAGCAGCTTGGTGGGCGGGGGGCAGGGTCATGAGCAGTTCTTC. Drawing the rest from reference TRBV5-1 and TRBJ2-1, the complete variable domain is KAGVTQTPRYLIKTRGQQVTLSCSPISGHRSVSWYQQTPGQGLQFLFEYFSETQRNKGNFPGRFSGRQFSNSRSEMNVSTLELGDSALYLCASSLVGGGQGHEQFFGPGTRLTVL.

The rearrangement links TRBV7-2 to TRBJ1-2; a weak D match, TRBD1 (6 bases). The V gene lost 5 bases and the J gene lost 7 bases, with 26 bases spanning the gap. This CDR3 is 17 amino acids long. The germline gives CDR1 SGHTA, CDR2 FQGNSA. CDR3 bases: TGTGCCAGCAGCCCTACGGCGGCGGCAGGGGCTCCCGGTGGCTACACCTTC. Protein product: CASSPTAAAGAPGGYTF.

The V and J genes are TRBV4-1 and TRBJ1-1, with 8 bases matching TRBD1. After removal of 0 bases from V and 7 bases from J, the junction contained 7 bases not matched to a gene. The CDR3 covers 15 residues. Germline V gene sequence: CDR1 MGHRA, CDR2 YSYEKL. CDR3 protein: CASSQDQDRVNEAFF. In DNA form, the CDR3 reads TGCGCCAGCAGCCAAGATCAGGACAGGGTTAATGAAGCTTTCTTT.